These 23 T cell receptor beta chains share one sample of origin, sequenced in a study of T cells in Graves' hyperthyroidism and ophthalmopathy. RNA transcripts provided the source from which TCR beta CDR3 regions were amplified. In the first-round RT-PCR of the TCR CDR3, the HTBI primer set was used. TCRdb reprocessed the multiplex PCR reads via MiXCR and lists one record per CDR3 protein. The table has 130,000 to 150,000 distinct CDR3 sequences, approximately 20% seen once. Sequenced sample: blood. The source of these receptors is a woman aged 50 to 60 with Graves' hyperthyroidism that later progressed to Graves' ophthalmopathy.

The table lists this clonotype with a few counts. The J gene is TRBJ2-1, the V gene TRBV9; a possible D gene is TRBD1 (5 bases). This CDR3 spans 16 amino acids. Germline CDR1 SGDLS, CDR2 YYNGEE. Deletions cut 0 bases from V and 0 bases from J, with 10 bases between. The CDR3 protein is CASSVGGRVSYNEQFF. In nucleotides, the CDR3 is TGTGCCAGCAGCGTAGGTGGCAGGGTCTCCTACAATGAGCAGTTCTTC.

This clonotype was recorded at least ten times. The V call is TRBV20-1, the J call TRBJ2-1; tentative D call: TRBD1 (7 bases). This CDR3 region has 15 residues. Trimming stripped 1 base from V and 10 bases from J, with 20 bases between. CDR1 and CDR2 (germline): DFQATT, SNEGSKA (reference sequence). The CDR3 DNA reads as TGCAGTGCTAGAGTTGGGAGACAGGGTAGCGGAGAGCAGTTCTTC. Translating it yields CSARVGRQGSGEQFF.

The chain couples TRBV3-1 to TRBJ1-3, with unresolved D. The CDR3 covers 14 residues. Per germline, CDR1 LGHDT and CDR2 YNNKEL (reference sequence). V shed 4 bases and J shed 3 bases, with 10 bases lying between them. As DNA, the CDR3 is TGTGCCAGCAGCCTTACGGATGGTGGAAACACCATATATTTT. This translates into CASSLTDGGNTIYF.

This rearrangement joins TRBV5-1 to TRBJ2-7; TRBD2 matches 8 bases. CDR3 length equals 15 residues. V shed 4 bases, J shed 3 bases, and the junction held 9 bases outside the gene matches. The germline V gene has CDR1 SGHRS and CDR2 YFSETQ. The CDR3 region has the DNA TGCGCCAGCAGCCCAACGGGGGGGCCCGGCTACGAGCAGTACGTC. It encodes CASSPTGGPGYEQYV.

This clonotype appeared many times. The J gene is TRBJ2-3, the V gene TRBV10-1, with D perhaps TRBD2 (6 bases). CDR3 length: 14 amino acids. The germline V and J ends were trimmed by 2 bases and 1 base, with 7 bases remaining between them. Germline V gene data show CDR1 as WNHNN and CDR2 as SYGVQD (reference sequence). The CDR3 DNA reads TGCGCCAGCAGTGAGGCGGGGCGCACAGATACGCAGTATTTT. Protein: CASSEAGRTDTQYF.

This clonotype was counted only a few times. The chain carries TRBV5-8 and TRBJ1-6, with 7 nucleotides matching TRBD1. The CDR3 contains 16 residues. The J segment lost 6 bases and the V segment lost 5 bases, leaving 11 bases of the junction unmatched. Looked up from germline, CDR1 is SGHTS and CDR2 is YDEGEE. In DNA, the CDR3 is TGTGCCAGCAGGCCGGGTGGAGGGGGCGGTAATTCACCCCTCCACTTT. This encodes CASRPGGGGGNSPLHF. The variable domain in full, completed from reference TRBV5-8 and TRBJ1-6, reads EAGVTQSPTHLIKTRGQQATLRCSPISGHTSVYWYQQALGLGLQFLLWYDEGEERNRGNFPPRFSGRQFPNYSSELNVNALELEDSALYLCASRPGGGGGNSPLHFGNGTRLTVT.

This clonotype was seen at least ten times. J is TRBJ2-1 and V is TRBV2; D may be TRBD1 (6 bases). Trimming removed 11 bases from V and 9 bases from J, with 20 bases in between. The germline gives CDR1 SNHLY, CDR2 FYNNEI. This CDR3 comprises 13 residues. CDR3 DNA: TGTGCCGGTCACCGGGACAAGTCCCGTGAGCAGTTCTTC. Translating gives CAGHRDKSREQFF.

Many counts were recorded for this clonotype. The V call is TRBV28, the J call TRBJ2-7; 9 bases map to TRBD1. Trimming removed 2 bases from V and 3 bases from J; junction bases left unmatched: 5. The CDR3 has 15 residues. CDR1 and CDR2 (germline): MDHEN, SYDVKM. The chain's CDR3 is CASSLIPGQGYEQYF. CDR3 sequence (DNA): TGTGCCAGCAGTTTAATTCCGGGACAGGGCTACGAGCAGTACTTC.

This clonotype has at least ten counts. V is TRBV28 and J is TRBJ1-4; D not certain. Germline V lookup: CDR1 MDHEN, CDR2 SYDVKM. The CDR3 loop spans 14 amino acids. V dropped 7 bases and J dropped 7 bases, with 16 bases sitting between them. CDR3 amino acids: CASTGPGKVEKLFF. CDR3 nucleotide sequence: TGTGCCAGCACCGGACCGGGGAAGGTTGAAAAACTGTTTTTT.

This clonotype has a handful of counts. Written as DNA, the CDR3 is TGTGCCAGCAGATCCTTTACAGGGGGCGTAGAGACCCAGTACTTC. Encoded protein: CASRSFTGGVETQYF. The genes are TRBV5-6 and TRBJ2-5; 9 nucleotides agree with TRBD1. The CDR3 has 15 amino acids. The V segment lost 5 bases and the J segment 4 bases; nucleotides outside the gene matches: 9. Germline lookup yields CDR1 SGHDT and CDR2 YYEEEE.

CDR3 loop: CASRGTGVDLEAFF. Written as DNA, the CDR3 is TGTGCCAGCAGGGGGACAGGCGTTGATCTCGAAGCTTTCTTT. This rearrangement joins TRBV2 to TRBJ1-1; 8 positions agree with TRBD1. Trimming removed 6 bases from V and 8 bases from J; junction bases left unmatched: 11. In germline, CDR1 is SNHLY, CDR2 FYNNEI. The CDR3 extends over 14 amino acids.

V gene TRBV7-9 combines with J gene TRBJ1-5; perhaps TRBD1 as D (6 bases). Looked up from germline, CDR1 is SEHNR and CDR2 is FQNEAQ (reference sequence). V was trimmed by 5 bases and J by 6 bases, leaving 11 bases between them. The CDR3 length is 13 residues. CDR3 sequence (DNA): TGTGCCAGCAGCCGCACAGGGAGTCAGCCCCAGCATTTT. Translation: CASSRTGSQPQHF. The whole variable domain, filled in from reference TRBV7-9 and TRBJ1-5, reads DTGVSQNPRHKITKRGQNVTFRCDPISEHNRLYWYRQTLGQGPEFLTYFQNEAQLEKSRLLSDRFSAERPKGSFSTLEIQRTEQGDSAMYLCASSRTGSQPQHFGDGTRLSIL.

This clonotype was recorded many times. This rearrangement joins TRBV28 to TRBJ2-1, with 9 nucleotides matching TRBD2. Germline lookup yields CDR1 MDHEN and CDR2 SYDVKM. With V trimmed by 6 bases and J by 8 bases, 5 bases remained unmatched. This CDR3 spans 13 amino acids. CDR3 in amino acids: CASSFSGSHEQFF. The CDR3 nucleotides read TGTGCCAGCAGCTTTAGCGGGAGCCATGAGCAGTTCTTC.

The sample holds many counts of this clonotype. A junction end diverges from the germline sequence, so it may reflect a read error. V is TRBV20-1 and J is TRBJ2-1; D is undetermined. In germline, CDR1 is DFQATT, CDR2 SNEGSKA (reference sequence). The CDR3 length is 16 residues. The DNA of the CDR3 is TGCAGTGCTAGGACTCAGCTTCCCAACTCCCACAATGAGCAGTTCTTC. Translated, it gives CSARTQLPNSHNEQFF.

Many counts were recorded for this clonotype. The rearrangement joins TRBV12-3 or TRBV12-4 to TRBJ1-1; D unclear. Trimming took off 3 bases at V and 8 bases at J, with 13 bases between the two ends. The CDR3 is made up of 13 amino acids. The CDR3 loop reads CASSFQRVGEAFF. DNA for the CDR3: TGTGCCAGCAGTTTCCAGCGGGTGGGGGAAGCTTTCTTT.

The CDR3 DNA is TGTGCCAGCAGCCGGGACATAGCAAGCACAGATACGCAGTATTTT. Translated, it gives CASSRDIASTDTQYF. The rearrangement uses TRBV2 and TRBJ2-3; D is possibly TRBD1 (6 bases). The germline V gene has CDR1 SNHLY and CDR2 FYNNEI. The CDR3 sequence is 15 residues long. With 6 bases removed from V and 0 bases from J, the gap between germline ends came to 13 bases.

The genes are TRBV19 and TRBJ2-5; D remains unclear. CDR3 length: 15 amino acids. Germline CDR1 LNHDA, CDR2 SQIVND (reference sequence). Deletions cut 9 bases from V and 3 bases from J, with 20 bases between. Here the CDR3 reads CASRNYQGWKETQYF. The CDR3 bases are TGTGCCAGCAGAAATTATCAAGGGTGGAAAGAGACCCAGTACTTC.

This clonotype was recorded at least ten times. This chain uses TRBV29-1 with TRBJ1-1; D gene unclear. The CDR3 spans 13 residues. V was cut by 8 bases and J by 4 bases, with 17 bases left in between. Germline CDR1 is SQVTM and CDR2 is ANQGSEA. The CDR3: CSYLRDKGTEAFF. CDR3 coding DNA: TGCAGCTATCTAAGGGATAAGGGCACTGAAGCTTTCTTT.

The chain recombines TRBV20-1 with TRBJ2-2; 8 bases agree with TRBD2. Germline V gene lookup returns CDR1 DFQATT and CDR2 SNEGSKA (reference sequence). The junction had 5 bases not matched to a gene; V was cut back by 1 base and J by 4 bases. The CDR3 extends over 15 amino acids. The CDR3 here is CSARGKAGVTGELFF. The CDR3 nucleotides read TGCAGTGCTAGAGGTAAAGCGGGAGTCACCGGGGAGCTGTTTTTT.

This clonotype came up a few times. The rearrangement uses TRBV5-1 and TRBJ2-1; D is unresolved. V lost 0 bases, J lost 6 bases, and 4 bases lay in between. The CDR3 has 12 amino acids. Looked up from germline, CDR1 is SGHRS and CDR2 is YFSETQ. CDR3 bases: TGCGCCAGCAGCTTGGCCCTCAATGAGCAGTTCTTC. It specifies CASSLALNEQFF. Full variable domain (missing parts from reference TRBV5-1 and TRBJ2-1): KAGVTQTPRYLIKTRGQQVTLSCSPISGHRSVSWYQQTPGQGLQFLFEYFSETQRNKGNFPGRFSGRQFSNSRSEMNVSTLELGDSALYLCASSLALNEQFFGPGTRLTVL.

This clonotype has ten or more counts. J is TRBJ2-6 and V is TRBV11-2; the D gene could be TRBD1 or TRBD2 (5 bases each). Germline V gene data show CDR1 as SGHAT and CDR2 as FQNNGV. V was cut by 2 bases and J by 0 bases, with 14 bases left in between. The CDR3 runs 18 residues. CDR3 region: CASSLYGAASSGANVLTF. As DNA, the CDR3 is TGTGCCAGCAGCTTATACGGGGCAGCTAGCTCTGGGGCCAACGTCCTGACTTTC.

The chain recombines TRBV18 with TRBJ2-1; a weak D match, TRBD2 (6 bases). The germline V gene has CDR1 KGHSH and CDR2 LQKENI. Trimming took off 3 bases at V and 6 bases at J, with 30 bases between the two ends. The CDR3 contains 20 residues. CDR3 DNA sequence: TGTGCCAGCTCACCGCGGACACCGAAAAACACCGGGACTGGCCTCAATGAGCAGTTCTTC. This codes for CASSPRTPKNTGTGLNEQFF.

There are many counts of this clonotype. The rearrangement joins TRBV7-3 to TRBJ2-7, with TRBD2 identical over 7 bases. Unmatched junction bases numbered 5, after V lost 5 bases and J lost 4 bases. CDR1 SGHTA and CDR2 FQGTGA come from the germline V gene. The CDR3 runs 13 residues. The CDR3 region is CASSRGSGYEQYF. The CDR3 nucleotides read TGTGCCAGCAGCCGCGGGAGTGGATACGAGCAGTACTTC.